This T cell receptor (beta chain) was identified during a study of molecular identifiers for immune sequencing clone quantification. A CD8+CD4-CCR7+CD45RA+ phenotype served as the sorting definition for naive CD8 T cells. The use of previously described methods and listed TCR primers produced the bulk TCR libraries. TCRdb fed the PCR reads into MiXCR, producing one record per CDR3 protein. The profile shows some 650,000 distinct CDR3 sequences, approximately 20% of them singletons. This clonotype appeared a few times. One end of the junction varies from germline; a read error may be responsible. What was sequenced was naive CD8+ T cells from blood, with Jurkat cell RNA spiked in. Subset in this sample: FACS-sorted CD8+CD4-CCR7+CD45RA+ naive T cells. This receptor was taken from a human donor in good health. Some libraries in this study had Jurkat cell RNA spiked in.

CDR3 sequence reads: CASSYTGGADTEASF. For the CDR3, the DNA is TGTGCCAGCAGCTACACAGGGGGCGCGGACACTGAAGCTTCCTTT. The V call is TRBV7-9, the J call TRBJ1-1; TRBD1 agrees at 9 bases. The CDR3 has 15 amino acids. Germline CDR1 and CDR2: SEHNR and FQNEAQ (reference sequence).